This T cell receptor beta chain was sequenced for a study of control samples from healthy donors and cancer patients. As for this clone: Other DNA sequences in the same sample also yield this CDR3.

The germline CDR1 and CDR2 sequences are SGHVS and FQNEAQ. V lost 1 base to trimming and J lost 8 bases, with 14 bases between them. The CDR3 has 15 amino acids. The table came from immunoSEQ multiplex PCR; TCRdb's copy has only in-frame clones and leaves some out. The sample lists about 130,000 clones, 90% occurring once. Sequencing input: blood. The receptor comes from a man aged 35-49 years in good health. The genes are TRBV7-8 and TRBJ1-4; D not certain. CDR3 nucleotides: TGTGCCAGCAGCTTAGTTCTGGGTATAGGAGAAAAACTGTTTTTT. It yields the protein CASSLVLGIGEKLFF.